This entry lists 23 T cell receptor beta chains sequenced from one sample in a study of shared clonotypes between healthy human individuals. Libraries were prepared by immunoSEQ multiplex PCR; TCRdb keeps only in-frame clonotypes and omits some of them. The table has 1.4 million to 1.5 million clones, around 97% seen once. The sample was naive CD4+ T cells sorted from blood. Subset meaning: CD45RA+ positively selected. The receptors were sampled from a young man in good health.

This chain uses TRBV14 with TRBJ2-3; D is perhaps TRBD2 (6 bases). Trimming left V 3 bases short and J 6 bases short, with 31 bases between. The CDR3 extends over 20 amino acids. CDR1 is SGHDN and CDR2 is FVKESK in the germline V gene. Here the CDR3 DNA reads TGTGCCAGCAGCCATGCGTTCCGCGGGACTCAGTTTGTTTATGCGGATACGCAGTATTTT. It yields the protein CASSHAFRGTQFVYADTQYF.

The CDR3 reads CASRLAGGPLGDEQYF. The CDR3 DNA follows: TGTGCCAGCAGGCTAGCGGGAGGGCCGTTAGGGGACGAGCAGTACTTC. The chain has TRBV2 and TRBJ2-7, with 12 positions matching TRBD2. This CDR3 comprises 16 residues. Germline V CDR1 and CDR2: SNHLY, FYNNEI. Trimming removed 6 bases from V and 5 bases from J; junction bases left unmatched: 11.

This clone showed up just once. The identical CDR3 is also encoded by other nucleotide sequences in the sample. The chain is built from TRBV2 and TRBJ1-2; tentatively, D is TRBD1 (5 bases). Deletions cut 3 bases from V and 2 bases from J, with 7 bases between. This CDR3 has 13 residues. In germline, CDR1 is SNHLY, CDR2 FYNNEI. CDR3 region: CASSEEGNYGYTF. The CDR3 nucleotides are TGTGCCAGCAGTGAGGAGGGGAACTATGGCTACACCTTC.

This clone turned up a few times. The chain is built from TRBV20-1 and TRBJ2-7; unclear D gene. The CDR3 contains 10 residues. Trimming removed 4 bases at V and 9 bases at J, with 10 bases between. The germline CDR1 and CDR2 sequences are DFQATT and SNEGSKA (reference sequence). CDR3 region: CSAKTDLQYF. The DNA of the CDR3 is TGCAGTGCTAAGACGGACCTGCAGTACTTC.

V gene TRBV2 combines with J gene TRBJ1-1; a weak D match, TRBD1 (5 bases). Trimming shortened V by 4 bases and J by 5 bases, and 14 bases separated the two germline ends. This CDR3 comprises 14 residues. Germline assignment: CDR1 SNHLY and CDR2 FYNNEI. The CDR3 loop reads CASSVGGEVTEAFF. The DNA for the CDR3 is TGTGCCAGCAGTGTGGGGGGAGAGGTTACTGAAGCTTTCTTT.

J is TRBJ2-1 and V is TRBV28; 12 positions match TRBD2. V was pared by 9 bases and J by 10 bases, with 10 bases of the junction left unmatched. Per germline, CDR1 MDHEN and CDR2 SYDVKM. The CDR3 runs 14 residues. The CDR3 region is CASRPGLAGGEQFF. CDR3 sequence (DNA): TGTGCCAGTCGACCGGGACTAGCGGGCGGGGAGCAGTTCTTC.

V and J are TRBV7-9 and TRBJ2-7; the D is unclear. Deletions cut 6 bases from V and 2 bases from J, with 14 bases between. This CDR3 spans 14 amino acids. Germline V gives CDR1 SEHNR, CDR2 FQNEAQ (reference sequence). This chain's CDR3 is CASSSLRIPYEQYF. The CDR3 DNA reads TGTGCCAGCAGTTCCTTGAGGATACCCTACGAGCAGTACTTC.

A remark on this clone: Other DNA sequences within the sample encode an identical CDR3. The chain is built from TRBV5-1 and TRBJ2-7; 9 bases are shared with TRBD2. Germline values: CDR1 SGHRS, CDR2 YFSETQ. The CDR3 consists of 15 residues. Trimming took 4 bases from V and 3 from J; bases not matched to a gene: 8. This chain's CDR3 is CASSLAAGGIYEQYF. The CDR3 region has the DNA TGCGCCAGCAGCCTGGCGGCGGGAGGGATCTACGAGCAGTACTTC. Combining the CDR3 with reference TRBV5-1 and TRBJ2-7 gives the whole variable domain KAGVTQTPRYLIKTRGQQVTLSCSPISGHRSVSWYQQTPGQGLQFLFEYFSETQRNKGNFPGRFSGRQFSNSRSEMNVSTLELGDSALYLCASSLAAGGIYEQYFGPGTRLTVT.

The J gene is TRBJ1-5, the V gene TRBV7-9, with D possibly TRBD1 on 5 matching bases. Trimming removed 3 bases at V and 4 bases at J, with 19 bases between. Germline CDR1 SEHNR, CDR2 FQNEAQ (reference sequence). This CDR3 comprises 17 residues. This CDR3 is CASSLSGWGRLNQPQHF. In DNA form, the CDR3 reads TGTGCCAGCAGCTTGTCGGGGTGGGGCAGACTAAATCAGCCCCAGCATTTT.

This sequence joins TRBV27 and TRBJ2-7; the match to TRBD2 covers 7 bases. Looked up from germline, CDR1 is MNHEY and CDR2 is SMNVEV (reference sequence). J lost 6 bases, V lost 3 bases, and 11 bases had no gene match. CDR3 length equals 15 residues. This CDR3 reads CASSFSPSGTGEQYF. Written as DNA, the CDR3 is TGTGCCAGCAGTTTTTCCCCTAGCGGCACGGGCGAGCAGTACTTC.

The chain joins TRBV2 to TRBJ2-7; TRBD1 agrees at 9 bases. With 7 bases clipped from V and 6 bases from J, the junction kept 13 bases outside the gene matches. CDR3 length: 15 amino acids. CDR1 is SNHLY, CDR2 FYNNEI, per germline. Written as DNA, the CDR3 is TGTGCCAGCACCCTTGGGGGACAGGGAAAGACCGAGCAGTACTTC. Encoded protein: CASTLGGQGKTEQYF.

A word on this clone: At one end the junction does not follow the germline gene, possibly because of a read error. The chain recombines TRBV9 with TRBJ2-5, with a tentative D call TRBD2 (6 bases). The CDR3 is 14 residues long. Germline V gene lookup returns CDR1 SGDLS and CDR2 YYNGEE. In DNA, the CDR3 is TGTGCCAGCAGCGTAGGACTAGGGCAAGAGACCCGGTACTTC. Amino acid sequence: CASSVGLGQETRYF.

This clone came up a few times. V usage is TRBV6-1 and J usage is TRBJ2-2; D gene unclear. This CDR3 is 16 amino acids long. Germline V gives CDR1 MNHNS, CDR2 SASEGT. The V end lost 1 base, the J end lost 4 bases, and 13 bases lay between the germline ends. The CDR3 DNA is TGTGCCAGCAGTGAAGTGGTCCAGCTCACCACCGGGGAGCTGTTTTTT. It codes for CASSEVVQLTTGELFF.

The chain carries TRBV29-1 and TRBJ2-4; TRBD2 agrees at 7 bases. The CDR3 totals 15 residues. CDR1 is SQVTM and CDR2 is ANQGSEA in the germline V gene. Losses at the gene ends were 4 bases for V and 5 bases for J; bases not matched to a gene: 11. Written as DNA, the CDR3 is TGCAGCGTTGCAGGTGGGGAGGGGAGCGAAAACATTCAGTACTTC. Translation gives CSVAGGEGSENIQYF. The full variable domain, in which reference TRBV29-1 and TRBJ2-4 provide the parts outside the CDR3, is SAVISQKPSRDICQRGTSLTIQCQVDSQVTMMFWYRQQPGQSLTLIATANQGSEATYESGFVIDKFPISRPNLTFSTLTVSNMSPEDSSIYLCSVAGGEGSENIQYFGAGTRLSVL.

This chain connects TRBV18 to TRBJ2-2; D is undetermined. Trimming removed 3 bases from V and 5 bases from J, with 7 bases in between. The CDR3 contains 13 residues. CDR1 and CDR2 (germline): KGHSH, LQKENI. CDR3 sequence reads: CASSPEVTGELFF. For the CDR3, the DNA is TGTGCCAGCTCACCTGAAGTTACCGGGGAGCTGTTTTTT.

About this clone: The same CDR3 can be traced to other DNA sequences in this sample. The chain uses TRBV7-9 and TRBJ2-3; D not certain. Germline V gives CDR1 SEHNR, CDR2 FQNEAQ (reference sequence). The CDR3 has 11 amino acids. Trimming pared 5 bases from V and 3 bases from J, leaving 3 bases between. The CDR3, as DNA: TGTGCCAGCAGCGAAACAGATACGCAGTATTTT. It yields the protein CASSETDTQYF.

This sequence joins TRBV6-5 and TRBJ1-5, with D hard to call. The germline CDR1 and CDR2 sequences are MNHEY and SVGAGI. V lost 5 bases and J lost 3, with 11 bases in between. The CDR3 runs 14 residues. CDR3 nucleotide sequence: TGTGCCAGCAGTCGTGACACAGACAATCAGCCCCAGCATTTT. This translates into CASSRDTDNQPQHF.

The V gene is TRBV5-1, the J gene TRBJ2-5; TRBD2 agrees at 10 bases. The V gene's germline CDR1 is SGHRS and CDR2 YFSETQ. V lost 4 bases and J lost 5; bases outside the gene matches: 11. The CDR3 is 16 amino acids. The CDR3 sequence is CASSRGPSGSVETQYF. CDR3 DNA sequence: TGCGCCAGCAGCCGGGGCCCTAGCGGGAGCGTGGAGACCCAGTACTTC.

The chain couples TRBV7-9 to TRBJ1-5, with 10 bases matching TRBD1. Germline lookup yields CDR1 SEHNR and CDR2 FQNEAQ (reference sequence). V trimming: 5 bases; J trimming: 2 bases; junction bases outside the gene matches: 6. The CDR3 covers 16 residues. The CDR3 nucleotides read TGTGCCAGCAGCCCAAAGGGGACAGGGGGCAATCAGCCCCAGCATTTT. Protein product: CASSPKGTGGNQPQHF.

The V gene is TRBV28, the J gene TRBJ2-5; 8 bases are shared with TRBD1. From germline, CDR1 is MDHEN and CDR2 SYDVKM. The CDR3 contains 13 residues. The V segment lost 3 bases and the J segment 5 bases; nucleotides outside the gene matches: 2. CDR3 in amino acids: CASSLNRGETQYF. The CDR3, as DNA: TGTGCCAGCAGTTTGAACAGGGGGGAGACCCAGTACTTC.

The chain has TRBV18 and TRBJ1-3; 7 positions match TRBD1. J lost 4 bases, V lost 1 base, and 7 bases had no gene match. CDR1 and CDR2 (germline): KGHSH, LQKENI. The CDR3 loop spans 16 amino acids. CDR3 loop: CASSPLDRVRGNTIYF. Written as DNA, the CDR3 is TGTGCCAGCTCACCACTCGACAGGGTGCGGGGAAACACCATATATTTT.

This chain uses TRBV7-9 with TRBJ2-1; tentatively, D is TRBD1 or TRBD2 (5 bases each). The CDR3 extends over 12 amino acids. Germline V gene sequence: CDR1 SEHNR, CDR2 FQNEAQ (reference sequence). Deletions cut 6 bases from V and 15 bases from J, with 18 bases between. The chain's CDR3 is CASSPLGTLGFF. The CDR3 region has the DNA TGTGCCAGCAGTCCCCTAGGGACCCTGGGGTTCTTC.

The V gene is TRBV11-3, the J gene TRBJ2-3, with 10 bases matching TRBD2. Germline V gene sequence: CDR1 SGHNT, CDR2 YENEEA. The trim removed 2 bases at V and 4 bases at J, leaving 6 bases unmatched. The CDR3 extends over 16 amino acids. CDR3 loop: CASSLRSGRVSDTQYF. In DNA form, the CDR3 reads TGTGCCAGCAGCTTAAGGAGCGGGAGGGTGTCAGATACGCAGTATTTT. Complete variable domain (other parts from reference TRBV11-3 and TRBJ2-3): EAGVVQSPRYKIIEKKQPVAFWCNPISGHNTLYWYLQNLGQGPELLIRYENEEAVDDSQLPKDRFSAERLKGVDSTLKIQPAELGDSAVYLCASSLRSGRVSDTQYFGPGTRLTVL.